These 4 T cell receptor beta chains were all obtained from the same sample, sequenced in a study of blood T cell repertoires in COVID-19. Clones were sequenced by immunoSEQ multiplex PCR, and TCRdb holds only the in-frame ones, with some missing. Among roughly 200,000 clones listed, 70% to 90% were seen once. Sequenced sample: peripheral blood. These receptor sequences come from a woman aged 80 or older with acute or convalescent COVID-19.

This chain connects TRBV6-5 to TRBJ2-1; maybe TRBD2 (5 bases). V gave up 8 bases and J gave up 0 bases, with 14 bases separating them. The CDR3 totals 15 residues. Looked up from germline, CDR1 is MNHEY and CDR2 is SVGAGI. The DNA for the CDR3 is TGTGCCAGCCGTAGGGCCCTAGCCTCCTACAATGAGCAGTTCTTC. This gives the protein CASRRALASYNEQFF.

The chain recombines TRBV10-2 with TRBJ1-2, with 9 positions matching TRBD1. The CDR3 consists of 14 residues. Germline loops: CDR1 WSHSY, CDR2 SAAADI. J was trimmed by 8 bases and V by 1 base; bases with no gene match: 5. The CDR3 sequence: CASSEFRDRAGYTF. As DNA, the CDR3 is TGCGCCAGCAGTGAGTTCCGGGACAGGGCGGGCTACACCTTC.

V gene TRBV5-1 combines with J gene TRBJ1-6; D is perhaps TRBD1 (5 bases). Germline V lookup: CDR1 SGHRS, CDR2 YFSETQ. V lost 1 base and J lost 4, with 6 bases in between. This CDR3 is 14 amino acids long. The CDR3 DNA is TGCGCCAGCAGCTTGTCAGGGTATAATTCACCCCTCCACTTT. It specifies CASSLSGYNSPLHF.

The chain is built from TRBV18 and TRBJ1-1; D call uncertain. V lost 0 bases and J lost 7, with 9 bases in between. The CDR3 has 13 residues. Germline V CDR1 and CDR2: KGHSH, LQKENI. In nucleotides, the CDR3 is TGTGCCAGCTCACCACCGTTCGGTGTTGAAGCTTTCTTT. Amino acid sequence: CASSPPFGVEAFF.